This TCR beta chain comes out of a study of T cell responses to AZD1222 COVID-19 vaccine. Findings and caveats of the study: Following two doses of AZD1222, Spike-specific TCR breadth and depth rose. In a largely white British group with more females than males, clonal diversity was possibly underestimated.

Second-dose timings of about 4 or about 12 weeks were pooled. As to this clone: The antigen remains undetermined.

Sequencing used immunoSEQ multiplex PCR; TCRdb keeps in-frame clones, though not all of them. In the table there are over 95,000 clones, approximately 91% of which are singletons. Trimming took off 7 bases at V and 8 bases at J, with 17 bases between the two ends. The CDR3 extends over 13 amino acids. CDR1 is MDHEN and CDR2 is SYDVKM in the germline V gene. The sequenced sample was peripheral blood, obtained 28 days after the second AZD1222 dose. This TCR derives from an adult who received the AZD1222 COVID-19 vaccine. V gene TRBV28 combines with J gene TRBJ1-2, with D uncertain. CDR3 loop: CASTVAGAWGYTF. The CDR3 nucleotides read TGTGCCAGCACCGTAGCAGGCGCATGGGGCTACACCTTC.